Below, 9 T cell receptor beta chains from the same sample are listed, as sequenced in a study of blood T cell repertoires in COVID-19. The protocol was immunoSEQ multiplex PCR, while the TCRdb copy is restricted to in-frame clones and leaves out a portion. The repertoire holds 150,000 to 200,000 clones, with about 85% as singletons. The source material was peripheral blood. The origin of the receptors is a human donor with acute or convalescent COVID-19. The donor label of this sample is uncertain.

V and J are TRBV30 and TRBJ1-6; D remains unclear. From germline, CDR1 is GTSNPN and CDR2 SVGIG (reference sequence). Trimming cost V 5 bases and J 5 bases, with 19 bases left between them. This CDR3 is 16 amino acids long. CDR3: CAWGSFGRGNNSPLHF. The DNA of the CDR3 is TGTGCCTGGGGCTCGTTCGGACGGGGTAATAATTCACCCCTCCACTTT.

CDR3 nucleotides: TGCAGCGTTGCGGGGACAGACAGAAATCAGCCCCAGCATTTT. It yields the protein CSVAGTDRNQPQHF. This rearrangement joins TRBV29-1 to TRBJ1-5; 7 bases fit TRBD1. The CDR3 extends over 14 amino acids. Germline trimming cut 4 bases from V and 4 bases from J; bases unmatched to any gene: 7. Germline V gene sequence: CDR1 SQVTM, CDR2 ANQGSEA.

The rearrangement joins TRBV3-1 (or the pseudogene TRBV3-2) to TRBJ2-5; 13 bases align to TRBD2. The CDR3 extends over 19 amino acids. Germline V gene sequence: CDR1 LGHDT, CDR2 YNNKEL (reference sequence). J was trimmed by 2 bases and V by 8 bases; bases with no gene match: 17. The CDR3 loop is CASALGVTSGGAIQETQYF. The CDR3 DNA is TGTGCCAGCGCCTTAGGGGTCACTAGCGGGGGGGCCATACAAGAGACCCAGTACTTC.

The rearrangement joins TRBV18 to TRBJ2-3, with a weak D call TRBD1 (7 bases). The CDR3 consists of 15 residues. In germline, CDR1 is KGHSH, CDR2 LQKENI. The germline V and J ends were trimmed by 1 base and 3 bases, with 11 bases remaining between them. The CDR3 is CASSPRQGGTDTQYF. The CDR3 bases are TGTGCCAGCTCACCACGACAGGGAGGAACAGATACGCAGTATTTT.

The genes are TRBV3-1 (or the pseudogene TRBV3-2) and TRBJ1-4, with a possible D match to TRBD1 (6 bases). This CDR3 is 11 amino acids long. Germline V lookup: CDR1 LGHDT, CDR2 YNNKEL (reference sequence). The V gene lost 4 bases and the J gene lost 10 bases, with 7 bases spanning the gap. CDR3 sequence reads: CASSLRGKLFF. CDR3 in DNA: TGTGCCAGCAGCCTCAGGGGAAAACTGTTTTTT.

The rearrangement links TRBV18 to TRBJ1-6; the D is unclear. CDR3 length: 15 amino acids. Trimming shortened V by 2 bases and J by 5 bases, and 10 bases separated the two germline ends. Germline CDR1 and CDR2: KGHSH and LQKENI. The CDR3 protein is CASSPGQNDNSPLHF. The CDR3 coding sequence is TGTGCCAGCTCACCAGGGCAGAATGATAATTCACCCCTCCACTTT.

The rearrangement uses TRBV14 and TRBJ2-2; D is undetermined. The CDR3 covers 13 residues. CDR1 is SGHDN and CDR2 is FVKESK in the germline V gene. The V end was cut by 4 bases, the J end by 5 bases, with 8 bases between. DNA for the CDR3: TGTGCCAGCAGCCGAGACGTAACCGGGGAGCTGTTTTTT. This codes for CASSRDVTGELFF.

This clone has just a few counts. The chain has TRBV30 and TRBJ1-1, with D uncertain. This CDR3 comprises 12 residues. Deletions cut 8 bases from V and 1 base from J, with 11 bases between. CDR1 GTSNPN and CDR2 SVGIG come from the germline V gene (reference sequence). CDR3 loop: CAGRKENTEAFF. The CDR3 DNA reads as TGTGCCGGCAGGAAAGAGAACACTGAAGCTTTCTTT. Full variable domain (remainder filled in from reference TRBV30 and TRBJ1-1): SQTIHQWPATLVQPVGSPLSLECTVEGTSNPNLYWYRQAAGRGLQLLFYSVGIGQISSEVPQNLSASRPQDRQFILSSKKLLLSDSGFYLCAGRKENTEAFFGQGTRLTVV.

This clone has a single count. V usage is TRBV27 and J usage is TRBJ2-7; TRBD1 might be the D (6 bases). Germline V CDR1 and CDR2: MNHEY, SMNVEV (reference sequence). Trimming left V 2 bases short and J 4 bases short, with 21 bases between. The CDR3 runs 17 residues. CDR3 protein: CASSLVGGRTPVYEQYF. The CDR3 region has the DNA TGTGCCAGCAGTTTAGTAGGGGGAAGGACACCTGTTTACGAGCAGTACTTC.